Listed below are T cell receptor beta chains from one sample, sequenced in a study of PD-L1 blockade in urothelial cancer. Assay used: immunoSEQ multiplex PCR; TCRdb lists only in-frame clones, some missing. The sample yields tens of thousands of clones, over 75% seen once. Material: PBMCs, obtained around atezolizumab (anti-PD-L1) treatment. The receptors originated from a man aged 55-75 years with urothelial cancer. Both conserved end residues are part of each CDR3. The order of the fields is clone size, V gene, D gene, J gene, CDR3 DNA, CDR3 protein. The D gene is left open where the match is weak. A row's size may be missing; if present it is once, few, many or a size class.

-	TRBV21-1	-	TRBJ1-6	TGTGCCAGCACCCCCGGGGAATATAATTCACCCCTCCACTTT	CASTPGEYNSPLHF
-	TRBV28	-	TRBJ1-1	TGTGCCAGCAGTATAGCAGGGCCTGAAGGTATAGCTTTCTTT	CASSIAGPEGIAFF
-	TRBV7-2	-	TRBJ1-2	TGTGCCAGCAGCCTCCGACAGACGTGGAACTATGGCTACACCTTC	CASSLRQTWNYGYTF
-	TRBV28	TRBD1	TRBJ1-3	TGTGCCAGCGGATTAAGACAGGGCTCCTTAAACACCATATATTTT	CASGLRQGSLNTIYF
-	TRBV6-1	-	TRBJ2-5	TGTGCCAGCAGTCCCTTCGGTGTGGAGACCCAGTACTTC	CASSPFGVETQYF
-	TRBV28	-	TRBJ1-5	TGTGCCAGCAGTCTCCCGACAGGTAGCAATCAGCCCCAGCATTTT	CASSLPTGSNQPQHF
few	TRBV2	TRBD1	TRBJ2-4	TGTGCCAGCAGCTCGACAGGGGCCGTAAACATTCAGTACTTC	CASSSTGAVNIQYF
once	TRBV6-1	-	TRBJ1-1	TGTGCCAGCAGTGCCGCAACTAACACTGAAGCTTTCTTT	CASSAATNTEAFF
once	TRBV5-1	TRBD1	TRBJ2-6	TGCGCCAGCAGTCCGACAGGGGCCGGGGCCAACGTCCTGACTTTC	CASSPTGAGANVLTF
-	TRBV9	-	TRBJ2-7	TGTGCCAGCAGCGTAGGGGCAGGGGTTTCCTACGAGCAGTACTTC	CASSVGAGVSYEQYF
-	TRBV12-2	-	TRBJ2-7	TGTGCAAGTCGCCCCTACTGCTCCCTGACCTACGAGCAGTACTTC	CASRPYCSLTYEQYF
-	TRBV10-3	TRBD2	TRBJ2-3	TGTGCCATCAGTGAGTCTGGGACTAGCGGGGTCACAGATACGCAGTATTTT	CAISESGTSGVTDTQYF
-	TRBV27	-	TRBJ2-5	TGTGCCAGCAGTTTATCGACAGGTCAAGAGACCCAGTACTTC	CASSLSTGQETQYF
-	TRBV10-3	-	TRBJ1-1	TGTGCCATCAGTGAGTCGTTCGGACAGAAGAACACTGAAGCTTTCTTT	CAISESFGQKNTEAFF
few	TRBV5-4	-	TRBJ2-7	TGTGCCAGCAGCCCTACTCGGACGGGAGAGCAGTACTTC	CASSPTRTGEQYF